This is a list of T cell receptor beta chains from one sample in a study of blood T cell repertoires in COVID-19. Sequenced by immunoSEQ multiplex PCR; TCRdb stores in-frame clones only, minus some. The sample holds roughly 59,000 clones; about four fifths are singletons and the top ten take approximately 6%. Sequencing was carried out using peripheral blood. The receptors come from a human donor in a cohort sampled during active COVID-19. The CDR3 runs from the conserved cysteine through the conserved F or W. D genes are given only for firm matches. The size field is filled for only some rows; it gives once, few, many or a size class.

>11|.|TRBJ2-7|.|TRBV6-5
TGTGCCAGCAGCCTTCGCTACGAGCAGTACTTC
CASSLRYEQYF
>12|.|TRBJ1-2|TRBD1|TRBV6-5
TGTGCCAGCACCCGAACAGGGGACGGCTACACCTTC
CASTRTGDGYTF
>15|.|TRBJ2-7|TRBD1|TRBV19
TGTGCCAGTAGTAGCGGACAGGGGGCGCGGTACGAGCAGTACTTC
CASSSGQGARYEQYF
>15|few|TRBJ2-7|.|TRBV5-1
TGCGCCAGCAGCTTGGGGCGGACGGGGACCTACGAGCAGTACTTC
CASSLGRTGTYEQYF
>14|.|TRBJ1-2|TRBD1|TRBV6-5
TGTGCCAGCAGTTACCAGACAGGGACTGGGGTCTACACCTTC
CASSYQTGTGVYTF
>18|.|TRBJ2-3|TRBD2|TRBV7-9
TGTGCCAGCAGCTTAGTCCTCTCGGGCGGGAGGGTAGCAGATACGCAGTATTTT
CASSLVLSGGRVADTQYF
>15|.|TRBJ1-4|TRBD1|TRBV11-1
TGTGCCAGCACCGAAACCGGGACAGGTCATGAAAAACTGTTTTTT
CASTETGTGHEKLFF
>15|.|TRBJ2-3|TRBD1|TRBV6-5
TGTGCCAGCCGCCGTCCGGGACAGGGAACAGATACGCAGTATTTT
CASRRPGQGTDTQYF
>18|.|TRBJ1-6|TRBD1|TRBV3-1/TRBV3-2
TGTGCCAGCAGCCAAGAGGGCTTCCGGACAGGGTATAATTCACCCCTCCACTTT
CASSQEGFRTGYNSPLHF
>13|.|TRBJ1-2|.|TRBV2
TGTGCCAGCAGGACAGTAACTAACTATGGCTACACCTTC
CASRTVTNYGYTF
>14|.|TRBJ1-1|.|TRBV5-4
TGTGCCAGCAGCTTGGAGCAACGGAACACTGAAGCTTTCTTT
CASSLEQRNTEAFF
>16|.|TRBJ2-1|TRBD2|TRBV3-1/TRBV3-2
TGTGCCAGCAGCCGGACTAGCGGGGGGGCCCACAATGAGCAGTTCTTC
CASSRTSGGAHNEQFF